These T cell receptor beta chains were read from a single sample in a study of beta chain features in type 1 diabetes. Profiling relied on immunoSEQ multiplex PCR, and the TCRdb table lists in-frame clones only, not all of them. The table shows 970,000 or so clones, with about a sixth occurring only once. The sequenced sample consisted of naive CD4+ T cells from blood. The origin of the receptors is a woman younger than 30 in good health. Both conserved end residues are trimmed from each CDR3.

v_gene: TRBV11-2
j_gene: TRBJ2-1
CDR3aa: ASSLGLVGAEQF

v_gene: TRBV10-3
j_gene: TRBJ1-1
CDR3aa: AISGTVSEAF

v_gene: TRBV5-6
j_gene: TRBJ2-1
CDR3aa: ASSLGPGLPNEQF

v_gene: TRBV29-1
j_gene: TRBJ2-7
CDR3aa: SAQGANYEQY

v_gene: TRBV5-1
j_gene: TRBJ2-1
CDR3aa: ASSNPGGSYNEQF

v_gene: TRBV11-2
j_gene: TRBJ2-2
CDR3aa: ASATGPSTGELF

v_gene: TRBV15
j_gene: TRBJ1-5
CDR3aa: ATSRGGTQGKDQPQH

v_gene: TRBV7-9
j_gene: TRBJ2-3
CDR3aa: ASSLLRDRSTDTQY

v_gene: TRBV7-8
j_gene: TRBJ2-3
CDR3aa: ASSPRGTGEPPGTQY

v_gene: TRBV5-1
j_gene: TRBJ2-4
CDR3aa: ASSSLAGARRGNIQY

v_gene: TRBV19
j_gene: TRBJ2-1
CDR3aa: ASRWTGSSNEQF

v_gene: TRBV29-1
j_gene: TRBJ2-3
CDR3aa: SAMPGQGIMLGDTQY

v_gene: TRBV7-9
j_gene: TRBJ2-3
CDR3aa: ASSARETPPGNTQY

v_gene: TRBV2
j_gene: TRBJ1-2
CDR3aa: ASSLTGHNGYT

v_gene: TRBV7-6
j_gene: TRBJ2-5
CDR3aa: ASSLTGARGETQY

v_gene: TRBV7-6
j_gene: TRBJ2-1
CDR3aa: ASSLSRKRISSYNEQF

v_gene: TRBV5-1
j_gene: TRBJ2-2
CDR3aa: ASSLVSRNTGELF

v_gene: TRBV7-2
j_gene: TRBJ2-2
CDR3aa: ASQPGLAFTGELF

v_gene: TRBV5-1
j_gene: TRBJ2-5
CDR3aa: ASSLEGEETQY

v_gene: TRBV9
j_gene: TRBJ2-3
CDR3aa: ASSVVSSGFTDTQY

v_gene: TRBV15
j_gene: TRBJ2-1
CDR3aa: ATSRGGGSYNEQF

v_gene: TRBV11-2
j_gene: TRBJ2-1
CDR3aa: ASSPRQEVRGGKEQF

v_gene: TRBV2
j_gene: TRBJ2-1
CDR3aa: ASSVLAGIYNEQF

v_gene: TRBV4-3
j_gene: TRBJ2-3
CDR3aa: ASSLRTSGGTDTQY